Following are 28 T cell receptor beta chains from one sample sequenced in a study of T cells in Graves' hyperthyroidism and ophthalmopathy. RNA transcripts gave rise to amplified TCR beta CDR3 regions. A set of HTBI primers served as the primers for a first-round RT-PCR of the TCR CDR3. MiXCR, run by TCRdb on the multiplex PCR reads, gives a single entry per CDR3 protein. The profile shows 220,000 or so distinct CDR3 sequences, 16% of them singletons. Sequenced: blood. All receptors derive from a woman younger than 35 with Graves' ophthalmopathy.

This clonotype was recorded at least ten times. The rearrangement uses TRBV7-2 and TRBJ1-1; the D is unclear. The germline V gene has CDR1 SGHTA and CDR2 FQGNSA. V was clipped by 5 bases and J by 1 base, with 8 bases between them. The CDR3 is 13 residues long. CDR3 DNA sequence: TGTGCCAGCAGCCCAAATTGGAACACTGAAGCTTTCTTT. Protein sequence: CASSPNWNTEAFF.

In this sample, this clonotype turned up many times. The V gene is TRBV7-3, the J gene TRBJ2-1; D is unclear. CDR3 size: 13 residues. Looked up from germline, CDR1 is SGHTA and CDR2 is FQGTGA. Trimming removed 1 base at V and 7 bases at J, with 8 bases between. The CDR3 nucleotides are TGTGCCAGCAGCTTAAGTGGTGCGAATGAGCAGTTCTTC. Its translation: CASSLSGANEQFF. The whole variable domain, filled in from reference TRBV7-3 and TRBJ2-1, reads GAGVSQTPSNKVTEKGKYVELRCDPISGHTALYWYRQSLGQGPEFLIYFQGTGAADDSGLPNDRFFAVRPEGSVSTLKIQRTERGDSAVYLCASSLSGANEQFFGPGTRLTVL.

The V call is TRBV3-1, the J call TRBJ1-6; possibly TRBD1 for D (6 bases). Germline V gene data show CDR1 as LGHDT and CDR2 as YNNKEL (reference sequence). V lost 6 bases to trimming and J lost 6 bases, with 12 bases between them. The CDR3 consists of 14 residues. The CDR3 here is CASRLGQTNSPLHF. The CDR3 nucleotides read TGTGCCAGCAGACTAGGACAGACTAATTCACCCCTCCACTTT.

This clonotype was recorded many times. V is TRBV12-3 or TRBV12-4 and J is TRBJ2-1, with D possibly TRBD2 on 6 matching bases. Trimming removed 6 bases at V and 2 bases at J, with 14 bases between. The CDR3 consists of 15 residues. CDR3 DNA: TGTGCCAGCAGCTATAGCGGACCGCCCTACAATGAGCAGTTCTTC. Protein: CASSYSGPPYNEQFF.

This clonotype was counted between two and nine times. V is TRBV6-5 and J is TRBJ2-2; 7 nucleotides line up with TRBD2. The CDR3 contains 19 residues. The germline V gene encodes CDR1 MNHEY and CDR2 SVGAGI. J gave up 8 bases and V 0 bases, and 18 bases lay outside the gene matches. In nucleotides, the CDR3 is TGTGCCAGCAGTTACTCCCCGCGGGGGACCCTTTTTGGTTCGGGGGAGCTGTTTTTT. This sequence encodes CASSYSPRGTLFGSGELFF.

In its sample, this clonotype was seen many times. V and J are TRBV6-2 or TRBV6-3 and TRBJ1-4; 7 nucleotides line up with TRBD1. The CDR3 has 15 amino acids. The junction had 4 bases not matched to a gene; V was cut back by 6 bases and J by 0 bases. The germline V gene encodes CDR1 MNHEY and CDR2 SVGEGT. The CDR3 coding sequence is TGTGCCAGCAGGATCCAGGGGGCAACTAATGAAAAACTGTTTTTT. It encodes CASRIQGATNEKLFF.

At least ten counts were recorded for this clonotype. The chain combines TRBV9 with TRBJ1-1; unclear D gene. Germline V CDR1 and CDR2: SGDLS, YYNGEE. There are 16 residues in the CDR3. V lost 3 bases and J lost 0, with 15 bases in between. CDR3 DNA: TGTGCCAGCAGCGCCGCTAGCCTGGGTATGAACACTGAAGCTTTCTTT. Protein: CASSAASLGMNTEAFF.

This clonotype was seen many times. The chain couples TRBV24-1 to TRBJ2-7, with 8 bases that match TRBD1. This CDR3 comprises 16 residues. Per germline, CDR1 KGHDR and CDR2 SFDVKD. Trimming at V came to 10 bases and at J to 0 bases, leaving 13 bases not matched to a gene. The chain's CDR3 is CATGTGEDLSSYEQYF. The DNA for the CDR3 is TGTGCCACTGGGACAGGAGAGGATCTAAGCTCCTACGAGCAGTACTTC.

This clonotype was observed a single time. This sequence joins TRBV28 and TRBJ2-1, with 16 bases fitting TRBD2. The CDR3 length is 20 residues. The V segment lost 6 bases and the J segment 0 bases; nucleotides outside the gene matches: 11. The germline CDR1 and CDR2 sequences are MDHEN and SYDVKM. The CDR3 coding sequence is TGTGCCAGCAGCCCAGTACCGGGACTAGCGGGAGGGAGCTCCTACAATGAGCAGTTCTTC. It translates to CASSPVPGLAGGSSYNEQFF.

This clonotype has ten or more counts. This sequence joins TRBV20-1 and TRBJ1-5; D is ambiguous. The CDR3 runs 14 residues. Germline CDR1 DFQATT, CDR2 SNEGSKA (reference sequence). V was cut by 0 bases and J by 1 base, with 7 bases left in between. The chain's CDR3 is CSARDGWSNQPQHF. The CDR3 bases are TGCAGTGCTAGAGATGGTTGGAGCAATCAGCCCCAGCATTTT.

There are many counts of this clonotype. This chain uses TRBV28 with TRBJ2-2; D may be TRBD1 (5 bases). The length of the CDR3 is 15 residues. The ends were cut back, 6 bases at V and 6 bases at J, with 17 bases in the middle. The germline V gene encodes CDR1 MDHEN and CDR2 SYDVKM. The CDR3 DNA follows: TGTGCCAGCAGGGATGTGACAGTCAGCGCCGGGGAGCTGTTTTTT. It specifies CASRDVTVSAGELFF. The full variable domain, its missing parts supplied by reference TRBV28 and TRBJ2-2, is DVKVTQSSRYLVKRTGEKVFLECVQDMDHENMFWYRQDPGLGLRLIYFSYDVKMKEKGDIPEGYSVSREKKERFSLILESASTNQTSMYLCASRDVTVSAGELFFGEGSRLTVL.

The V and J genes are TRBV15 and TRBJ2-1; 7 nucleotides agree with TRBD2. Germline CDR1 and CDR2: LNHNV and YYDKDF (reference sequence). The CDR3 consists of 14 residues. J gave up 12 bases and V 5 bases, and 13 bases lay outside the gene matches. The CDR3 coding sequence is TGTGCCACCAGCGAGCGGTGGGGGGGGGATGGGCAGTTCTTC. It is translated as CATSERWGGDGQFF.

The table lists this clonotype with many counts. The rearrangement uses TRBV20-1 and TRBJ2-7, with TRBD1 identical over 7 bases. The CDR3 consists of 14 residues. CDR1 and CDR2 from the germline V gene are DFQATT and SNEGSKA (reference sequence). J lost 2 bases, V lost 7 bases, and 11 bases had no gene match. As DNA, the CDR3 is TGCAGTGGGACAGGTCAGGGCTTCACCTACGAGCAGTACTTC. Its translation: CSGTGQGFTYEQYF.

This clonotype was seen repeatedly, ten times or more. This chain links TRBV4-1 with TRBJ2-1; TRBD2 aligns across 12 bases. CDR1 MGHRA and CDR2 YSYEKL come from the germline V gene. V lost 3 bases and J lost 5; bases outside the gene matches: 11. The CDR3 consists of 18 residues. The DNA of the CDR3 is TGCGCCAGCAGCCACACCCTAGCGGGAGGGCCCAAGGACAATGAGCAGTTCTTC. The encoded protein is CASSHTLAGGPKDNEQFF.

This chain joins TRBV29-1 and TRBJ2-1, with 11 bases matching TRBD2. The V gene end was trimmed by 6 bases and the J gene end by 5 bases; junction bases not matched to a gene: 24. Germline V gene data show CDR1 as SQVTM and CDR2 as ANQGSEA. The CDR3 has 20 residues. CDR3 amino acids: CSVCLIGTSGDWGAHNEQFF. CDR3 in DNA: TGCAGCGTCTGTTTGATCGGGACTAGCGGTGACTGGGGTGCACACAATGAGCAGTTCTTC.

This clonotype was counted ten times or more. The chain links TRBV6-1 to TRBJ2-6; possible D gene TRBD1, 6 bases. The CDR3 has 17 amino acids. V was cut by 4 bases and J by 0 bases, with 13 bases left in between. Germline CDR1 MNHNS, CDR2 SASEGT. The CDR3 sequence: CASSVDRRSSGANVLTF. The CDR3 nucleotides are TGTGCCAGCAGTGTAGACAGGAGGAGCTCTGGGGCCAACGTCCTGACTTTC.

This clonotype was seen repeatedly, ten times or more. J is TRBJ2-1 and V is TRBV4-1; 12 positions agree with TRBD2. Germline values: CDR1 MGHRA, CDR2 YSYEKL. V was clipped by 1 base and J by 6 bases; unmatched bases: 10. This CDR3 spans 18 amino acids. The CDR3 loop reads CASSQGLAGVLLSNEQFF. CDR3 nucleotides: TGCGCCAGCAGCCAAGGACTAGCGGGAGTTCTTTTGTCCAATGAGCAGTTCTTC.

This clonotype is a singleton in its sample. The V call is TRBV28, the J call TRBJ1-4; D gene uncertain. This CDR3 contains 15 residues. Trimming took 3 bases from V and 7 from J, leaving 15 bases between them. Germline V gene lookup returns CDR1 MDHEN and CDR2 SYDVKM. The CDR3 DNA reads TGTGCCAGCAGTTTTTTTGCCGGGCCTGGTGAAAAACTGTTTTTT. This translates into CASSFFAGPGEKLFF.

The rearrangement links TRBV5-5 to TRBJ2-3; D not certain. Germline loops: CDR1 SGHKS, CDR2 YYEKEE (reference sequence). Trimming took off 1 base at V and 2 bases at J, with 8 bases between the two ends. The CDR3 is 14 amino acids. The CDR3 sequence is CASSLLRDTDTQYF. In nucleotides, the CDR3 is TGTGCCAGCAGCTTGCTCAGAGACACAGATACGCAGTATTTT.

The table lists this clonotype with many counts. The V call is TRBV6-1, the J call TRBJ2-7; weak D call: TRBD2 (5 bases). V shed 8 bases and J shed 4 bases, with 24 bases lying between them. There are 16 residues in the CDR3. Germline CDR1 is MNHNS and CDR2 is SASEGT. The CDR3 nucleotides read TGTGCCAGCGGAACCCCGATGGCCGGCCGGGAATACGAGCAGTACTTC. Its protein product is CASGTPMAGREYEQYF.

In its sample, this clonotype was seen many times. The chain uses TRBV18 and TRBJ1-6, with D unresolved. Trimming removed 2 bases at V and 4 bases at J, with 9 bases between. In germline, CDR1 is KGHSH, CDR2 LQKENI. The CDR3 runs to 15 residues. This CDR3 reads CASSPSRDYNSPLHF. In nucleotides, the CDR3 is TGTGCCAGCTCACCATCGAGGGATTATAATTCACCCCTCCACTTT. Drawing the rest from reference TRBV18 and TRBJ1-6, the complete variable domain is NAGVMQNPRHLVRRRGQEARLRCSPMKGHSHVYWYRQLPEEGLKFMVYLQKENIIDESGMPKERFSAEFPKEGPSILRIQQVVRGDSAAYFCASSPSRDYNSPLHFGNGTRLTVT.

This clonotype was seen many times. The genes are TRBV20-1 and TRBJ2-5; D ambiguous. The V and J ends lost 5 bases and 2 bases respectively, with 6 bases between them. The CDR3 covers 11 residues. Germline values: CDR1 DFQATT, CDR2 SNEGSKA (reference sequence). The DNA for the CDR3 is TGCAGTGCTTTCAGGCAAGAGACCCAGTACTTC. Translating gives CSAFRQETQYF.

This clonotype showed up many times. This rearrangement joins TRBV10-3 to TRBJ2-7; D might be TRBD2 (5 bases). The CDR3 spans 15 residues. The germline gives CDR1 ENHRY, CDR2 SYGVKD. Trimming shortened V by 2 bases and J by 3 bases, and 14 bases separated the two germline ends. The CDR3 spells CAISEGERTVYEQYF. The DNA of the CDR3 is TGTGCCATCAGTGAGGGGGAGCGTACGGTCTACGAGCAGTACTTC.

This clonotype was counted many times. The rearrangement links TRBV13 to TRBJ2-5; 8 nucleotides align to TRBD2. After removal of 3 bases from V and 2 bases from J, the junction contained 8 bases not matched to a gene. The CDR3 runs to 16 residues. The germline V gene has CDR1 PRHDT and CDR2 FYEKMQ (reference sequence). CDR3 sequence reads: CASSLVAGGTQETQYF. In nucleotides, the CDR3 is TGTGCCAGCAGCTTGGTGGCGGGAGGTACACAAGAGACCCAGTACTTC. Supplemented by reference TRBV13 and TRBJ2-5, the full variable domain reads AAGVIQSPRHLIKEKRETATLKCYPIPRHDTVYWYQQGPGQDPQFLISFYEKMQSDKGSIPDRFSAQQFSDYHSELNMSSLELGDSALYFCASSLVAGGTQETQYFGPGTRLLVL.

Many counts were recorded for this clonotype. As DNA, the CDR3 is TGTGCCAGTAGTGAGGGACCTTCCTACGAGCAGTACTTC. Translation: CASSEGPSYEQYF. V gene TRBV19 combines with J gene TRBJ2-7, with D perhaps given as TRBD1 or TRBD2 (5 bases each). The CDR3 contains 13 residues. Trimming shortened V by 5 bases and J by 1 base, and 9 bases separated the two germline ends. Germline loops: CDR1 LNHDA, CDR2 SQIVND (reference sequence).

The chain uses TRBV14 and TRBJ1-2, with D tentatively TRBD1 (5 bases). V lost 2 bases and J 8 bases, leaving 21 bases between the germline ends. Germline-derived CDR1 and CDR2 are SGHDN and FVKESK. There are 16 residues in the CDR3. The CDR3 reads CASSQLFPGPDEGYTF. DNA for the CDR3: TGTGCCAGCAGCCAACTTTTTCCAGGGCCTGATGAGGGCTACACCTTC.

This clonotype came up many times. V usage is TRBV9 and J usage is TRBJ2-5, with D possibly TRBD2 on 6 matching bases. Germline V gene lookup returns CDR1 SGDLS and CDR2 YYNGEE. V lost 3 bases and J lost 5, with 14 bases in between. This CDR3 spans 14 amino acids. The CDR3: CASSGGRRWETQYF. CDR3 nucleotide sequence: TGTGCCAGCAGCGGGGGGAGGAGGTGGGAGACCCAGTACTTC.

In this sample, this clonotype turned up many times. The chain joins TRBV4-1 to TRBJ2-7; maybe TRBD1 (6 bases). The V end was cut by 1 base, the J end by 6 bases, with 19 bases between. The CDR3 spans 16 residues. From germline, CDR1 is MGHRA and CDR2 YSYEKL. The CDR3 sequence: CASSQGVARGRAEQYF. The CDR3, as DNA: TGCGCCAGCAGCCAAGGGGTGGCCAGGGGAAGAGCCGAGCAGTACTTC.